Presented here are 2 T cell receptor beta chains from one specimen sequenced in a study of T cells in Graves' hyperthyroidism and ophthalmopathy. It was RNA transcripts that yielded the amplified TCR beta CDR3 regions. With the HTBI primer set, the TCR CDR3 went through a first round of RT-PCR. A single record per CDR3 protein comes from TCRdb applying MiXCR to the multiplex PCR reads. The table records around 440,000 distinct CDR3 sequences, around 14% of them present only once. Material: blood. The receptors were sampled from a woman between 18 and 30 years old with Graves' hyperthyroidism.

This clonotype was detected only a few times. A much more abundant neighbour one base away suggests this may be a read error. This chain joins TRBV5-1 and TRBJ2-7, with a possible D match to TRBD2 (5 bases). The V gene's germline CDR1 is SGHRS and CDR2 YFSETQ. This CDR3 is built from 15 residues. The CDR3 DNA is TGCGCCAGCAGCTTGGCCCGAGGGCGGCTCTACGAGCAGCACTTC. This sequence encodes CASSLARGRLYEQHF.

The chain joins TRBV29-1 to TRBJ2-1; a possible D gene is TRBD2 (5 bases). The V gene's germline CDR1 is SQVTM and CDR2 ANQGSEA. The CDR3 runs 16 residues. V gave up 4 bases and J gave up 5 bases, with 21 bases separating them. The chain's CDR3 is CSVVAANRGWDNEQFF. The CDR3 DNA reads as TGCAGCGTTGTCGCGGCTAATAGAGGGTGGGACAATGAGCAGTTCTTC.